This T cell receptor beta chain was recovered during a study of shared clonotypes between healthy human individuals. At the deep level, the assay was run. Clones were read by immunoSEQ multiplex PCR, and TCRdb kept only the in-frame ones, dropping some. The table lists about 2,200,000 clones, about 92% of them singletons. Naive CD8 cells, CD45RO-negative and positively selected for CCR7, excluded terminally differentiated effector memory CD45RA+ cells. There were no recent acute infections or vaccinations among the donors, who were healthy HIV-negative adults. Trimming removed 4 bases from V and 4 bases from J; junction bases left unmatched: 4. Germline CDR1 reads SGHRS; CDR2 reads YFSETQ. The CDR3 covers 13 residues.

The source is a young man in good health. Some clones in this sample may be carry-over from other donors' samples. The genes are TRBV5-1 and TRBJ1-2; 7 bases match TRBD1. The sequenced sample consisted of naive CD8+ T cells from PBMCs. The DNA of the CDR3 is TGCGCCAGCAGCGATGGACAGGTCTATGGCTACACCTTC. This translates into CASSDGQVYGYTF.